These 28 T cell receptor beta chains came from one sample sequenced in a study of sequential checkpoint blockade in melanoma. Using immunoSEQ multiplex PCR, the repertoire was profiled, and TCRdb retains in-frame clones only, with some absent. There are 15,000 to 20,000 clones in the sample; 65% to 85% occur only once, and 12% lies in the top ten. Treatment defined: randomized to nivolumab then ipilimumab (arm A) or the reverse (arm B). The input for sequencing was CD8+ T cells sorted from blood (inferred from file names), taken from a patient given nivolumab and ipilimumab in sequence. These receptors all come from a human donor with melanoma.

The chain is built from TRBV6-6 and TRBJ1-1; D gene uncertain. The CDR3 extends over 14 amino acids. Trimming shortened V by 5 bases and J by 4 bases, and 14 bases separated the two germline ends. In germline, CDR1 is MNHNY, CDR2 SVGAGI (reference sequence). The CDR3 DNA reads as TGTGCCAGCAGTCGCGCGGCTGTTGGCACTGAAGCTTTCTTT. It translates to CASSRAAVGTEAFF.

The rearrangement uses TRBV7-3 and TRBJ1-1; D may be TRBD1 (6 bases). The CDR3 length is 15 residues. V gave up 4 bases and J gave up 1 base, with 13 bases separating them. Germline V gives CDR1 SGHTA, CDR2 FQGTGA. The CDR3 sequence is CASSSQGRENTEAFF. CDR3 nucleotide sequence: TGTGCCAGCAGCTCACAGGGTCGTGAGAACACTGAAGCTTTCTTT.

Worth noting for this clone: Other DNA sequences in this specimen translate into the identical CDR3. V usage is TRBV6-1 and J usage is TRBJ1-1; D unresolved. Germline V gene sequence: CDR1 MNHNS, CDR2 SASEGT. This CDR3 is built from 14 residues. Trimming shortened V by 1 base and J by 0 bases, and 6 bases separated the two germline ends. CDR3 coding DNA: TGTGCCAGCAGTGAAGTACCAGTGAACACTGAAGCTTTCTTT. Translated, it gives CASSEVPVNTEAFF.

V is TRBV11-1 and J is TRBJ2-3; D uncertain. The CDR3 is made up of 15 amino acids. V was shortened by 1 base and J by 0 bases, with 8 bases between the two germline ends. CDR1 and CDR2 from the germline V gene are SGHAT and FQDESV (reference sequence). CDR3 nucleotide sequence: TGTGCCAGCAGCTTAGATGTCGGTAGCACAGATACGCAGTATTTT. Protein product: CASSLDVGSTDTQYF.

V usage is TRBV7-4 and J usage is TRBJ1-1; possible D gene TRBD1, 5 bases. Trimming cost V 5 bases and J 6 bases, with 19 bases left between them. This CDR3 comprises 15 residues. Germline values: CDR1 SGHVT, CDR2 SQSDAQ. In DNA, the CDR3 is TGTGCCAGCAGCCCATTCTGTACACAGGCATCTGAAGCTTTCTTT. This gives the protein CASSPFCTQASEAFF.

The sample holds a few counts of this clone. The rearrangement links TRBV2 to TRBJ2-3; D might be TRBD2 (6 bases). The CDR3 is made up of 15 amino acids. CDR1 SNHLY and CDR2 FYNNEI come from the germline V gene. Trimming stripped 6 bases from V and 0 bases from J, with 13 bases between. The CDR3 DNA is TGTGCCAGCAGGACCGGGAGCTTGAGCACAGATACGCAGTATTTT. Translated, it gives CASRTGSLSTDTQYF.

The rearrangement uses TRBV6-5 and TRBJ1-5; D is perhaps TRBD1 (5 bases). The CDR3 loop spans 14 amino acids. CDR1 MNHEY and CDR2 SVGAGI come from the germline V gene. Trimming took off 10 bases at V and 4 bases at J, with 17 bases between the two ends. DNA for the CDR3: TGTGCCACCCGGGGACTTTACCCGAATCAGCCCCAGCATTTT. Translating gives CATRGLYPNQPQHF.

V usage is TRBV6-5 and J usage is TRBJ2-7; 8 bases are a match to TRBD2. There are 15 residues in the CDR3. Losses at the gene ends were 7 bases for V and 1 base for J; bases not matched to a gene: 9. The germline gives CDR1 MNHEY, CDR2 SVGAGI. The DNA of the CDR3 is TGTGCCAGCATCAACCGGGGGGGAGGGTCCTACGAGCAGTACTTC. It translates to CASINRGGGSYEQYF.

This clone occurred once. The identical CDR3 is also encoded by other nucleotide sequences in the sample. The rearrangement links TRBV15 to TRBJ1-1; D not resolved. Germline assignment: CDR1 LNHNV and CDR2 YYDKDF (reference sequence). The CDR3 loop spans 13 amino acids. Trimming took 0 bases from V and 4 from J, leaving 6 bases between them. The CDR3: CATSRDRGTEAFF. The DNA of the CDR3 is TGTGCCACCAGCAGAGACAGAGGCACTGAAGCTTTCTTT.

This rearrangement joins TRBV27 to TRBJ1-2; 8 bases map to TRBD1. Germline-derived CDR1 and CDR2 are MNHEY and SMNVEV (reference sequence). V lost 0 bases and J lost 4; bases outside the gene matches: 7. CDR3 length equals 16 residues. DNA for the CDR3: TGTGCCAGCAGTTTATCAAGACAGGGGACCGTCTATGGCTACACCTTC. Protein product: CASSLSRQGTVYGYTF.

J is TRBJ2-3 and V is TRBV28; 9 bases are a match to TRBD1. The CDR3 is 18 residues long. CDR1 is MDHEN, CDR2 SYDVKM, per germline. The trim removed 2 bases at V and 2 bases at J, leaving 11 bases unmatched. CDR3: CASSLRESGQGFTDTQYF. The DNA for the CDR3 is TGTGCCAGCAGTTTAAGGGAGTCGGGACAGGGCTTCACAGATACGCAGTATTTT.

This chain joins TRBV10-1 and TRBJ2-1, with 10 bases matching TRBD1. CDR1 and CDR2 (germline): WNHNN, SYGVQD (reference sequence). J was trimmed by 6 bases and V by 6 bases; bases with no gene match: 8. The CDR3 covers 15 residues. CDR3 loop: CASSEGTGEINEQFF. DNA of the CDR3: TGCGCCAGCAGCGAGGGGACAGGGGAAATCAATGAGCAGTTCTTC.

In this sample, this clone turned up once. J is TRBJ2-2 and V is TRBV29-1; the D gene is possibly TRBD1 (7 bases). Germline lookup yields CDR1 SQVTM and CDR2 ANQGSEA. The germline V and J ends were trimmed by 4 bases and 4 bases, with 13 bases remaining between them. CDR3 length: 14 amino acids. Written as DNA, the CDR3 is TGCAGCGTTGCCAGGGGGGCGCGCACCGGGGAGCTGTTTTTT. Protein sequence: CSVARGARTGELFF.

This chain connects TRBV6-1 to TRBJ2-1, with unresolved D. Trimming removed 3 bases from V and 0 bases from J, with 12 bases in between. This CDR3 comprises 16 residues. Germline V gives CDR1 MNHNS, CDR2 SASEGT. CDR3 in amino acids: CASSDLLVNSYNEQFF. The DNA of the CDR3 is TGTGCCAGCAGTGACCTCCTAGTGAACTCCTACAATGAGCAGTTCTTC.

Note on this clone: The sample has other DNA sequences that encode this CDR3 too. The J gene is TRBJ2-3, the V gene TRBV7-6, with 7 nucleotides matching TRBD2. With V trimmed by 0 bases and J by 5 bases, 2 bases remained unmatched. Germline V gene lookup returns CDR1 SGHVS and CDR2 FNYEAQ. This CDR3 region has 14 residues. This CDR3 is CASSLASGVDTQYF. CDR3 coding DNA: TGTGCCAGCAGCTTAGCCAGCGGGGTAGATACGCAGTATTTT.

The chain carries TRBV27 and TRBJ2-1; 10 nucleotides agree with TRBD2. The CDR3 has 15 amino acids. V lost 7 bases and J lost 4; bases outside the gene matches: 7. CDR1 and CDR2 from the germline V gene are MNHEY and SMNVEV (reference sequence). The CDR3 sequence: CASNPGTSVYNEQFF. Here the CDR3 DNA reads TGTGCCAGCAATCCCGGGACTAGCGTTTACAATGAGCAGTTCTTC.

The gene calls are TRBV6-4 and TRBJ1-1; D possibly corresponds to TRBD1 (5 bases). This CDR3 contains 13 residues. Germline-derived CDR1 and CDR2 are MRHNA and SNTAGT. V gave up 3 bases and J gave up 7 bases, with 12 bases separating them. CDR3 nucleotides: TGTGCCAGCAGTGAAGGAGGGGCAAGTGAAGCTTTCTTT. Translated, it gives CASSEGGASEAFF.

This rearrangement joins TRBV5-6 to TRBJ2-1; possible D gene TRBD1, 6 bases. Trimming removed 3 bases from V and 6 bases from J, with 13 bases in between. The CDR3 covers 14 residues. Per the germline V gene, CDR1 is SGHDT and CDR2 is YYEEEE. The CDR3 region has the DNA TGTGCCAGCAGCTCTGGGACAAGCGGCAATGAGCAGTTCTTC. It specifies CASSSGTSGNEQFF.

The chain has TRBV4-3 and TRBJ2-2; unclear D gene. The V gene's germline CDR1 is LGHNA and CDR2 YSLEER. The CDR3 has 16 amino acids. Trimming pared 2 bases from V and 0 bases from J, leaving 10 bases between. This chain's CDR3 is CASSQSPVSNTGELFF. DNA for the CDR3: TGCGCCAGCAGCCAATCACCAGTGTCGAACACCGGGGAGCTGTTTTTT.

The CDR3 reads CASSLTGGGGSSTDTQYF. In nucleotides, the CDR3 is TGCGCCAGCAGCCTAACTGGCGGGGGGGGCTCTAGCACAGATACGCAGTATTTT. This chain links TRBV5-1 with TRBJ2-3; 9 bases fit TRBD2. From germline, CDR1 is SGHRS and CDR2 YFSETQ. The CDR3 is 18 residues long. Trimming at V came to 4 bases and at J to 0 bases, leaving 12 bases not matched to a gene.

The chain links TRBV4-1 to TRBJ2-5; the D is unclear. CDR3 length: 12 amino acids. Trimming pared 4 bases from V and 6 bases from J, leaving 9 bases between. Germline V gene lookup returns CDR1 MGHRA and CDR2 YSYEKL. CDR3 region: CASSPSGQTQYF. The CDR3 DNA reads TGCGCCAGCAGCCCGAGTGGTCAGACCCAGTACTTC.

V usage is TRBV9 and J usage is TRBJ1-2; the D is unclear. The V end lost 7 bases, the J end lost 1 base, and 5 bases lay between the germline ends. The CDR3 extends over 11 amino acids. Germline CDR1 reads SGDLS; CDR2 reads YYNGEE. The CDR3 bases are TGTGCCAGCGAGAGTAACTATGGCTACACCTTC. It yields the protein CASESNYGYTF. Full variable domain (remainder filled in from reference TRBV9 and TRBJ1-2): DSGVTQTPKHLITATGQRVTLRCSPRSGDLSVYWYQQSLDQGLQFLIQYYNGEERAKGNILERFSAQQFPDLHSELNLSSLELGDSALYFCASESNYGYTFGSGTRLTVV.

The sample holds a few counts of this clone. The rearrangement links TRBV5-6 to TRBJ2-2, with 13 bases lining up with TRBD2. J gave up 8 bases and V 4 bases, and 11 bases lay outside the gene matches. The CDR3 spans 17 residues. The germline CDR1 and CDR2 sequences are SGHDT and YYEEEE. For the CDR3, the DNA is TGTGCCAGCAGCAGAGGACTAGCGGGGGCCCAGACTGGGGAGCTGTTTTTT. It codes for CASSRGLAGAQTGELFF.

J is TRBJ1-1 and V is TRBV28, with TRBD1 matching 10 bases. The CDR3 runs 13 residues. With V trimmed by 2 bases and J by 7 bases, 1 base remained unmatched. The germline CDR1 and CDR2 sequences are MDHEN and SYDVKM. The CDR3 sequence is CASSLRTGGEAFF. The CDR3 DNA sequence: TGTGCCAGCAGTTTAAGGACAGGGGGTGAAGCTTTCTTT.

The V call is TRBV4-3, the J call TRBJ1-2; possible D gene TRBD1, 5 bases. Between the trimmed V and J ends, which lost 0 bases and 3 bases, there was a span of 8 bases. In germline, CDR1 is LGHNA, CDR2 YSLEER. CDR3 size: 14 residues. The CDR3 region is CASSQDGGYYGYTF. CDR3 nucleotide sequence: TGCGCCAGCAGCCAAGACGGGGGGTACTATGGCTACACCTTC.

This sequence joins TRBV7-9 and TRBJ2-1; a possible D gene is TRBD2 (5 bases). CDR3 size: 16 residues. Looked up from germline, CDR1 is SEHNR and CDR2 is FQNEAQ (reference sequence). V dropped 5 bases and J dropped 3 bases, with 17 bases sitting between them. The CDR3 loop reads CASSAPLAGVYNEQFF. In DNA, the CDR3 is TGTGCCAGCAGCGCGCCCCTAGCTGGAGTCTACAATGAGCAGTTCTTC.

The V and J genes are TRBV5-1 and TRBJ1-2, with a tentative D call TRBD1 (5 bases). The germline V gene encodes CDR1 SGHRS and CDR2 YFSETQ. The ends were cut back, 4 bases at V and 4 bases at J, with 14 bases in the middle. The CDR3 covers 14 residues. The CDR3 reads CASSPSGPGYGYTF. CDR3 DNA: TGCGCCAGCAGCCCGTCAGGGCCCGGCTATGGCTACACCTTC.

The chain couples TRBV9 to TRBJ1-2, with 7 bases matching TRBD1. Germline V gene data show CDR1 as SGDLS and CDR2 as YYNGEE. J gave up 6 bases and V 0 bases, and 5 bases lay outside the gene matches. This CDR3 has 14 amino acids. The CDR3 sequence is CASSVGDRVHGYTF. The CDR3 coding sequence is TGTGCCAGCAGCGTAGGTGACAGGGTACATGGCTACACCTTC.